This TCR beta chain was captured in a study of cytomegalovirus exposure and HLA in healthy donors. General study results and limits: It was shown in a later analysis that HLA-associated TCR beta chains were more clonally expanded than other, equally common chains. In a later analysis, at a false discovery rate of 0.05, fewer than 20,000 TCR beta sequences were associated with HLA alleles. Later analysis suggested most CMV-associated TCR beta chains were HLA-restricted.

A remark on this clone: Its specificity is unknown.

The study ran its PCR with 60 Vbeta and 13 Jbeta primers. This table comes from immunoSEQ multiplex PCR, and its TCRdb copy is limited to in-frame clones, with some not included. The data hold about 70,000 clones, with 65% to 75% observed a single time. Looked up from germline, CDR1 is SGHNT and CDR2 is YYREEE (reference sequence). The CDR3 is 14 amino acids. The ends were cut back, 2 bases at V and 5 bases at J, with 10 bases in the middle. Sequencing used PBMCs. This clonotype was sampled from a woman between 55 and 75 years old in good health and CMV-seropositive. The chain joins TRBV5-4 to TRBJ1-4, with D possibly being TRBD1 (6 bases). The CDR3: CASSFGTLNEKLFF. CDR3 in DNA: TGTGCCAGCAGCTTTGGGACACTCAATGAAAAACTGTTTTTT.